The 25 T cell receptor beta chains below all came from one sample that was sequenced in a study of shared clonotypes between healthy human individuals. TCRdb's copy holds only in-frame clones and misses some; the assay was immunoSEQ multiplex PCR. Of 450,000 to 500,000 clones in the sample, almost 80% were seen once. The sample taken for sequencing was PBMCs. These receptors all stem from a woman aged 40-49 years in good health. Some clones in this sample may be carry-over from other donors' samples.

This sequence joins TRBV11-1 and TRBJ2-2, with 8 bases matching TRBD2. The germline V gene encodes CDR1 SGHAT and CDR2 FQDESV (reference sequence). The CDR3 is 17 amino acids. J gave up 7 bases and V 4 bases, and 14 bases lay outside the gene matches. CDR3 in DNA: TGTGCCAGCAGCTCAAGGGAGTTAGCGGGATTCGGCGGGGAGCTGTTTTTT. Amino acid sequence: CASSSRELAGFGGELFF.

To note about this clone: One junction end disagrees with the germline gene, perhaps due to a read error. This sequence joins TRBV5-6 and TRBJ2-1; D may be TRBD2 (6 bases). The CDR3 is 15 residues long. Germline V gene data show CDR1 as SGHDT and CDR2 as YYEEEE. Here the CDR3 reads CASRLVFSTGDEQFF. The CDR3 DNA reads TGTGCCAGCAGGTTGGTTTTCTCGACGGGGGATGAGCAGTTCTTC.

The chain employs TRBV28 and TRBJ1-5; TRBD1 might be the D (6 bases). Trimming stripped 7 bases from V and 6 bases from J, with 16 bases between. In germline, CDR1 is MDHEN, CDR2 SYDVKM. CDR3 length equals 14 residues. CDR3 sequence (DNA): TGTGCCAGCAATCCGTGGGGGGCAGGTCAGCCCCAGCATTTT. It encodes CASNPWGAGQPQHF. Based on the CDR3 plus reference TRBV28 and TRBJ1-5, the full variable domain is DVKVTQSSRYLVKRTGEKVFLECVQDMDHENMFWYRQDPGLGLRLIYFSYDVKMKEKGDIPEGYSVSREKKERFSLILESASTNQTSMYLCASNPWGAGQPQHFGDGTRLSIL.

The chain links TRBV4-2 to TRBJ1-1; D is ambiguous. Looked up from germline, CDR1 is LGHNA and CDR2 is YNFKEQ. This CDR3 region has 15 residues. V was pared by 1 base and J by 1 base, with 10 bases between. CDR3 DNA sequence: TGTGCCAGCAGCCAAGCAAAGGCGGGGAACACTGAAGCTTTCTTT. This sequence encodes CASSQAKAGNTEAFF.

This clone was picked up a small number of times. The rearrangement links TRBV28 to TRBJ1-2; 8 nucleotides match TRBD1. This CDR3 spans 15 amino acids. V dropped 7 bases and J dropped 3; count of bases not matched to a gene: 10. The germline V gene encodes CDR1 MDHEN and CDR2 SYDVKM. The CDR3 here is CASKTTGAMDYGYTF. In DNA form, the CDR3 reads TGTGCCAGCAAAACGACAGGGGCGATGGACTATGGCTACACCTTC.

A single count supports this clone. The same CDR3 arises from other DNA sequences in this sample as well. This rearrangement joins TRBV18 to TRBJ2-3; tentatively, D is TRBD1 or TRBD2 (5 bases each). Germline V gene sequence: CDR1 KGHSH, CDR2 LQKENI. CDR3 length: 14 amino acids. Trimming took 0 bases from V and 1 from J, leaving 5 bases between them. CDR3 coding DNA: TGTGCCAGCTCACCACCGGGGGGCACAGATACGCAGTATTTT. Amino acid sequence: CASSPPGGTDTQYF.

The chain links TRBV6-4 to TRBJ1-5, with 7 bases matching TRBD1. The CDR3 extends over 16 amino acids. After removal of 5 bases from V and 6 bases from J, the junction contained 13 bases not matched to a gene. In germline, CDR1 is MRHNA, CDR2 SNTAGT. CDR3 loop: CASSQNQTGRGQPQHF. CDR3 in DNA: TGTGCCAGCAGTCAAAACCAGACAGGGAGGGGTCAGCCCCAGCATTTT.

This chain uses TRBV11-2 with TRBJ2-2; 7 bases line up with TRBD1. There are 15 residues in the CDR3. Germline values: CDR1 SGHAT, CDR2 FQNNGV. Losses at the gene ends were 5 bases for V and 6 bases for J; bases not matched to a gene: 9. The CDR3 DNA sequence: TGTGCCAGCAGCCATCGACAGGGTATGGCCGGGGAGCTGTTTTTT. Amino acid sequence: CASSHRQGMAGELFF.

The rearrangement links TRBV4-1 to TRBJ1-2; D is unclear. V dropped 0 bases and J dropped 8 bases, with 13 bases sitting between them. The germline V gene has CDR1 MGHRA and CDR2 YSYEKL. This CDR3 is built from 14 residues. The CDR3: CASSQETARAGYTF. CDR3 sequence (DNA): TGCGCCAGCAGCCAAGAAACAGCCCGTGCGGGCTACACCTTC.

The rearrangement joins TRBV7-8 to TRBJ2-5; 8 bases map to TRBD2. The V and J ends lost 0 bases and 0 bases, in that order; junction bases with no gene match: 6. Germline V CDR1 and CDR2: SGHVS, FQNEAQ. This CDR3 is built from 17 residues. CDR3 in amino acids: CASSLAWGTRNQETQYF. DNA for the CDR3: TGTGCCAGCAGCTTAGCGTGGGGGACTAGGAACCAAGAGACCCAGTACTTC.

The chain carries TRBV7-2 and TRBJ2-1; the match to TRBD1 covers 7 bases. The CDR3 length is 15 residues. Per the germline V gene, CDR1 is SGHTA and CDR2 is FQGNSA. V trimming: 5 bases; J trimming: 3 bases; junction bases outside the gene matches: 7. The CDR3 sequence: CASSVQTGLYNEQFF. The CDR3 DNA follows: TGTGCCAGCAGCGTACAGACAGGGCTCTACAATGAGCAGTTCTTC.

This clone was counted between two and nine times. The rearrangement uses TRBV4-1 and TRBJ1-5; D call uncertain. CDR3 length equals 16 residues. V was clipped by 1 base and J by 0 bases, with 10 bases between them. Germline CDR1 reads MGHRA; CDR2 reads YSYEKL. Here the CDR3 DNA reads TGCGCCAGCAGCCAAGCCCTCCCGATTAGCAATCAGCCCCAGCATTTT. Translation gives CASSQALPISNQPQHF.

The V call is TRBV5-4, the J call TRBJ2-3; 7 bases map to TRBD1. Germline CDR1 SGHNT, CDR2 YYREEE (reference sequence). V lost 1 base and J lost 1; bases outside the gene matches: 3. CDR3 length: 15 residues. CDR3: CASSLKGARTDTQYF. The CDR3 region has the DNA TGTGCCAGCAGCTTGAAGGGGGCGCGCACAGATACGCAGTATTTT.

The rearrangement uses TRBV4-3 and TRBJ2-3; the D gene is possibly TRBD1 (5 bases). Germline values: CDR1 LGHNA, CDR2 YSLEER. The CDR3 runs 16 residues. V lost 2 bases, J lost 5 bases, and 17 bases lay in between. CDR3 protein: CASSQHLIGVLDTQYF. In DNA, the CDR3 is TGCGCCAGCAGCCAACACCTAATAGGGGTGTTAGATACGCAGTATTTT.

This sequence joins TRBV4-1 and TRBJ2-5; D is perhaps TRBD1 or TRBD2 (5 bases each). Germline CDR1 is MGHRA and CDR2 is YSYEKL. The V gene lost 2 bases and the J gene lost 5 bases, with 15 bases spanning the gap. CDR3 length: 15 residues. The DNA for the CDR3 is TGCGCCAGCAGCCAAAAGGGCAGGGAGTTCGAGACCCAGTACTTC. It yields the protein CASSQKGREFETQYF.

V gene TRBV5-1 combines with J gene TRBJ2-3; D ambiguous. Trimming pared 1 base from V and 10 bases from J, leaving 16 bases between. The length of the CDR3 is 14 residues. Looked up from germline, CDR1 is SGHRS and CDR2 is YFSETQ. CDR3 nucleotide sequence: TGCGCCAGCAGCTTGACGGTCCAGGCGGCTCCGCAGTATTTT. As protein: CASSLTVQAAPQYF.

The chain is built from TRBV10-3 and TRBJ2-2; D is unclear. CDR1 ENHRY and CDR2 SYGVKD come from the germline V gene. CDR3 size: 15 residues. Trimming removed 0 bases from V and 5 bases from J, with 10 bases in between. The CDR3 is CAISESALETGELFF. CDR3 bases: TGTGCCATCAGTGAGTCCGCCCTAGAGACCGGGGAGCTGTTTTTT.

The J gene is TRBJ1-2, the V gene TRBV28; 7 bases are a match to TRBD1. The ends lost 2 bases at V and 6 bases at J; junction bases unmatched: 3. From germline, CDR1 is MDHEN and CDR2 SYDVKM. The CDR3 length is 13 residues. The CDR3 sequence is CASSLIQGHGYTF. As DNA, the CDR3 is TGTGCCAGCAGTTTAATACAGGGGCATGGCTACACCTTC.

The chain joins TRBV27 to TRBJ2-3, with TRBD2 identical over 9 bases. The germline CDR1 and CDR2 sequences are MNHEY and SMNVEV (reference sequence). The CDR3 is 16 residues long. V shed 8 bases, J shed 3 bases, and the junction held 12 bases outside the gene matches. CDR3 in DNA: TGTGCCAGCCGTAATCTAGCGGGACATTCAACAGATACGCAGTATTTT. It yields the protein CASRNLAGHSTDTQYF.

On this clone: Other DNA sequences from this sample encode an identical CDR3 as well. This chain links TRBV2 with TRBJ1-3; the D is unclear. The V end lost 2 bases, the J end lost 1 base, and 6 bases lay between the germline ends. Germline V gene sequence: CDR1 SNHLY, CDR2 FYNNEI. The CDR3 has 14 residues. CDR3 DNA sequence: TGTGCCAGCAGTGAACTTTTGTCTGGAAACACCATATATTTT. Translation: CASSELLSGNTIYF.

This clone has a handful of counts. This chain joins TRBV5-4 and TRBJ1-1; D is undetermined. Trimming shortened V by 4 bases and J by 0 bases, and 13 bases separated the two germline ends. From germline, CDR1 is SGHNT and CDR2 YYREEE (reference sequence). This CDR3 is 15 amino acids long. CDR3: CASSPGGRLNTEAFF. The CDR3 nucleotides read TGTGCCAGCAGCCCAGGAGGCAGATTGAACACTGAAGCTTTCTTT.

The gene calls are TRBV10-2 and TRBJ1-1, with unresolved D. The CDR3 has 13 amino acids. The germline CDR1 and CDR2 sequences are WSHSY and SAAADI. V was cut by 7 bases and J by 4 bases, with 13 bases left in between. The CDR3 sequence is CASIPPFGTEAFF. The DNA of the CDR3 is TGCGCCAGCATCCCTCCTTTTGGCACTGAAGCTTTCTTT.

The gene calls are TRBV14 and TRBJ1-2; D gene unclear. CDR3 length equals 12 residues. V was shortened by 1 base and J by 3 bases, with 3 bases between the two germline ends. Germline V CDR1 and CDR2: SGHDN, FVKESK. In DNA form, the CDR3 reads TGTGCCAGCAGCCAAGGACACTATGGCTACACCTTC. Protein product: CASSQGHYGYTF.

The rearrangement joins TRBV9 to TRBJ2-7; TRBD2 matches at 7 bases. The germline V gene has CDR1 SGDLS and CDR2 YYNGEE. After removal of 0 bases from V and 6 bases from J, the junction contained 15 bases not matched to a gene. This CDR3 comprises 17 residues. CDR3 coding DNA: TGTGCCAGCAGCGTAGCCACCACGGGCGGGAGATTGGGCGAGCAGTACTTC. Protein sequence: CASSVATTGGRLGEQYF.

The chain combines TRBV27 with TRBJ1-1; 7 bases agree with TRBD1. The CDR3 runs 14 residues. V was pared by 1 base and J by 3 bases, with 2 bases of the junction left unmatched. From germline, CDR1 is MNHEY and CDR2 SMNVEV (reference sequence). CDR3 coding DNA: TGTGCCAGCAGTTTATACACAGGGGACACTGAAGCTTTCTTT. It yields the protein CASSLYTGDTEAFF.